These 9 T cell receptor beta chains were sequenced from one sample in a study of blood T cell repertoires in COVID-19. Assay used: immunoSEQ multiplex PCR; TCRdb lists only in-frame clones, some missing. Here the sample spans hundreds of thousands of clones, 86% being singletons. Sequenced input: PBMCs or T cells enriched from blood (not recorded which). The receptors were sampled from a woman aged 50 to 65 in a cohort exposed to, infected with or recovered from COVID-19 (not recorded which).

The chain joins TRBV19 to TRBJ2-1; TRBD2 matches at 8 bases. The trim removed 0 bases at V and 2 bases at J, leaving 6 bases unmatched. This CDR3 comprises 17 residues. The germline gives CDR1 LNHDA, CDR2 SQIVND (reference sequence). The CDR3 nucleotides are TGTGCCAGTAGTATAGATCGGGGGGGGGCAACCTACAATGAGCAGTTCTTC. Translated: CASSIDRGGATYNEQFF.

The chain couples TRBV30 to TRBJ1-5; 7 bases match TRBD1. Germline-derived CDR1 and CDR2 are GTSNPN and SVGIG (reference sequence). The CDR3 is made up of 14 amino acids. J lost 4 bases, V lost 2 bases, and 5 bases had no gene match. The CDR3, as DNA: TGTGCCTGGAGTAGGTCACAGGGGAATCAGCCCCAGCATTTT. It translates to CAWSRSQGNQPQHF.

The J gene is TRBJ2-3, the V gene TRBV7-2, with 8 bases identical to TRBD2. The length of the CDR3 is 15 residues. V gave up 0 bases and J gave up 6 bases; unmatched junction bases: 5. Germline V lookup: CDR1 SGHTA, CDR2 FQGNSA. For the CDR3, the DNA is TGTGCCAGCAGCTTAGCCGGGGGGGACCACGATACGCAGTATTTT. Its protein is CASSLAGGDHDTQYF.

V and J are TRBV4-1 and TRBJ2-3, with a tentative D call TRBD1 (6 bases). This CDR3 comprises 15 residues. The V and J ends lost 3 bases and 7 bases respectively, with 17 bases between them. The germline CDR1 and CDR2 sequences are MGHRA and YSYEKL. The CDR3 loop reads CASSHNGQRVYTQYF. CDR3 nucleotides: TGCGCCAGCAGCCATAATGGACAGCGCGTTTATACGCAGTATTTT.

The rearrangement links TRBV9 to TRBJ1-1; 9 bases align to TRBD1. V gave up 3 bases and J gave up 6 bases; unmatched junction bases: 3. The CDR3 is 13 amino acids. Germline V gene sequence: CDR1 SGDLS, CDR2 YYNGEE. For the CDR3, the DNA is TGTGCCAGCAGCGAGGGACAGGGACCTGAAGCTTTCTTT. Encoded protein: CASSEGQGPEAFF. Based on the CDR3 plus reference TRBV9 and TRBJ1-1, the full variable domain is DSGVTQTPKHLITATGQRVTLRCSPRSGDLSVYWYQQSLDQGLQFLIQYYNGEERAKGNILERFSAQQFPDLHSELNLSSLELGDSALYFCASSEGQGPEAFFGQGTRLTVV.

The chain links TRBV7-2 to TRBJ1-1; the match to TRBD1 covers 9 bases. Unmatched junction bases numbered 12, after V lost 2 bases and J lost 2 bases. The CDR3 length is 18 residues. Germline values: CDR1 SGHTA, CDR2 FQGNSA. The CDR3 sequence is CASSLPPDRGFRNTEAFF. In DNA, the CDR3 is TGTGCCAGCAGCTTACCCCCGGACAGGGGCTTCAGAAACACTGAAGCTTTCTTT.

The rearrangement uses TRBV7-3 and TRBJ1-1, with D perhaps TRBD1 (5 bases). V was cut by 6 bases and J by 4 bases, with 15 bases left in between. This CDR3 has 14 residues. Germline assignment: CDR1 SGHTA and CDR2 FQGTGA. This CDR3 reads CASSLDSTITEAFF. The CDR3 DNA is TGTGCCAGCAGTCTAGACAGCACCATCACTGAAGCTTTCTTT.

This chain's CDR3 is CASSSQRAGTDTQYF. The CDR3 DNA reads TGCGCCAGCAGCTCTCAGCGGGCCGGCACAGATACGCAGTATTTT. The chain couples TRBV5-1 to TRBJ2-3; the D gene is possibly TRBD2 (6 bases). V lost 3 bases and J lost 1, with 12 bases in between. The CDR3 loop spans 15 amino acids. The germline V gene encodes CDR1 SGHRS and CDR2 YFSETQ.

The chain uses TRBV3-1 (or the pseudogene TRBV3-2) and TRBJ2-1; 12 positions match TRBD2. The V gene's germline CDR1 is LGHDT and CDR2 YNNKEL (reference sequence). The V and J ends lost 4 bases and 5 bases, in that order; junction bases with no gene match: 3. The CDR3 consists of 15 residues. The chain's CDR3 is CASSPTSGGNNEQFF. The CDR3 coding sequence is TGTGCCAGCAGCCCGACTAGCGGGGGAAACAATGAGCAGTTCTTC.